The source of this TCR beta chain is a study of blood T cells in healthy people across ages. The CDR3 has 15 amino acids. V lost 0 bases to trimming and J lost 1 base, with 4 bases between them. The germline gives CDR1 ENHRY, CDR2 SYGVKD. This clonotype was seen more than once but under ten times. Alongside a J-beta primer mix, a sample-barcoded 5' primer served in a second PCR lasting about 6 to 11 cycles. MiXCR, run by TCRdb on the 5' RACE reads, gives a single entry per CDR3 protein. The sample lists 1.5 million to 2 million distinct CDR3 sequences, about 39% occurring once. Individuals who donated were healthy Caucasians from Russia aged about 6 to 100.

The sample comprised blood. This receptor was taken from a human donor in good health. The rearrangement uses TRBV10-3 and TRBJ2-6; D is unresolved. CDR3 residues: CAISESRSGANVLTF. CDR3 in DNA: TGTGCCATCAGTGAGTCGAGGTCTGGGGCCAACGTCCTGACTTTC.